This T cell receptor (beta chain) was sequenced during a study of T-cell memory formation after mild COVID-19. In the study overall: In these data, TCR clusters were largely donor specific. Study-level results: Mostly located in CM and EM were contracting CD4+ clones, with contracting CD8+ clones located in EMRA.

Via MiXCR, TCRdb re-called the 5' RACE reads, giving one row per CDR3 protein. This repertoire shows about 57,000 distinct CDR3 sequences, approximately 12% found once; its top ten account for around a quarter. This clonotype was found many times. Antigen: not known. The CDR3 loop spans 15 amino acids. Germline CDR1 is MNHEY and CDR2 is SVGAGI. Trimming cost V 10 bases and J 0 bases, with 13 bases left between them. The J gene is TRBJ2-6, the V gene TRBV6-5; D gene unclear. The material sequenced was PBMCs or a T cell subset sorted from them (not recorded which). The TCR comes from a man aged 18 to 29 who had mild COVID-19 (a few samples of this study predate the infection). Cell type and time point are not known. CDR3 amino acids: CATCRHFSGANVLTF. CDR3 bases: TGTGCCACTTGCAGACACTTCTCTGGGGCCAACGTCCTGACTTTC.